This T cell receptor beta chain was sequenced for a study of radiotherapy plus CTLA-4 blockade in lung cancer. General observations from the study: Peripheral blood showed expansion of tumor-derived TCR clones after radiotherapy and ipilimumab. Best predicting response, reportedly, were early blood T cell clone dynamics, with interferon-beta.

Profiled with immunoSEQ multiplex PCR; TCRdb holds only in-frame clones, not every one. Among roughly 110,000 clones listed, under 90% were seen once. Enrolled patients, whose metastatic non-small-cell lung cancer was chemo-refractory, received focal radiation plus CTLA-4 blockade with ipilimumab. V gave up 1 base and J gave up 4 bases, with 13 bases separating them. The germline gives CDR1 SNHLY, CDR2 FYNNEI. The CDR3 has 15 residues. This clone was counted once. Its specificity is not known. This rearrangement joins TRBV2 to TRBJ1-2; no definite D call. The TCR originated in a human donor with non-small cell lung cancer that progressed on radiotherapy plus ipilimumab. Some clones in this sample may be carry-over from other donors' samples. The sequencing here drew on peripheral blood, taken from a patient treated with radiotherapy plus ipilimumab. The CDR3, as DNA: TGTGCCAGCAGTGAAGGTACTAGGGCGGGCTATGGCTACACCTTC. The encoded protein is CASSEGTRAGYGYTF.